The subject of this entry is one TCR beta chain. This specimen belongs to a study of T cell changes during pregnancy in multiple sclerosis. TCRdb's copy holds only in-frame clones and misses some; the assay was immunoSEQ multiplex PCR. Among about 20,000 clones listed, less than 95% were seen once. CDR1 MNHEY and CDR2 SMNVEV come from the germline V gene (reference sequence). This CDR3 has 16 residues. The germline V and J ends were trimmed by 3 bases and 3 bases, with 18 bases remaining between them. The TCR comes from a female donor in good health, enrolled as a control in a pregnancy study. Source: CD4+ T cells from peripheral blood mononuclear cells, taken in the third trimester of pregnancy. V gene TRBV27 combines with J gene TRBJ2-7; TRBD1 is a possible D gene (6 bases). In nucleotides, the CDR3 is TGTGCCAGCAGTTTGGGGGTGGGGGCACCCCTCTACGAGCAGTACTTC. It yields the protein CASSLGVGAPLYEQYF.